Below, one T cell receptor (beta chain) is given with its context. What it binds is unknown. The CDR3 runs to 14 residues. Per the germline V gene, CDR1 is MDHEN and CDR2 is SYDVKM. V lost 9 bases, J lost 6 bases, and 8 bases stayed unmatched. This entry belongs to a study of HIV-infected children after antiretroviral therapy interruption. The wider study: Recorded EBV and CMV exposure existed for most children.

Treatment specified: PENTA 11 planned treatment interruption arm or continuous ART arm. The TCR library was built from RNA with a 3' RACE protocol and unique molecular identifiers. TCRdb analysed the 3' RACE reads with MiXCR anew, one entry per CDR3 protein. The sample has some 41,000 distinct CDR3 sequences, about 6% seen once. Whole-study results and caveats: The CD45RA+ naive sort may contain some EMRA or stem memory cells. By the end of treatment interruption, naive CD4+ clonality (Gini) increased.

The sequences come from CD45RA+ CD4+ T cells from PBMCs, pooled from several time points, collected from a donor given antiretroviral therapy, either interrupted or continuous. Sample subset: naive CD4+ CD45RA+ CD45RO- T cells. The rearrangement links TRBV28 to TRBJ2-4; 10 nucleotides match TRBD1. The TCR originated in a pool of human donors with HIV. CDR3 nucleotide sequence: TGTGCCAGTACCGGGACAGGGGCGACAAACATTCAGTACTTC. Amino acids: CASTGTGATNIQYF.